This T cell receptor beta chain stems from a study of shared clonotypes between healthy human individuals. The naive CD8 subset, CD45RO-negative cells positively selected for CCR7, excluded terminally differentiated effector memory CD45RA+ cells. Authors' methods: With immunoSEQ giving junction-only sequences and no quality scores, filtering differed. The table came from immunoSEQ multiplex PCR; TCRdb's copy has only in-frame clones and leaves some out. D and trimming come from the DNA, and the V and J calls and clone size come from that table. The sample has about 610,000 clones, about 95% seen once. Turning to this clone: Its specificity is unknown.

Germline-derived CDR1 and CDR2 are SGHVS and FQNEAQ. The J segment lost 1 base and the V segment lost 3 bases, leaving 7 bases of the junction unmatched. This CDR3 has 18 amino acids. Study-wide results and caveats: The represented genetic and exposure-history diversity was limited by the small number of donors.

The TCR originated in a woman aged 25 to 39 in good health. V usage is TRBV7-8 and J usage is TRBJ2-5, with 14 bases fitting TRBD2. What was sequenced was naive CD8+ T cells sorted from blood. This CDR3 is CASSFGLAGGSLQETQYF. The CDR3 region has the DNA TGTGCCAGCAGCTTTGGACTAGCGGGAGGTTCACTCCAAGAGACCCAGTACTTC.